This T cell receptor beta chain is drawn from a study of T cells in women clearing cervical HPV infection. Of note for this clone: The antigen is unknown. The CDR3 end is not reached by the read, which stops 3 residues before it; the germline J gene fills it in.

General observations from the study: Cases carried less TRBV6-7 than controls: approximately 0.1% versus 0.16%.

CDR3 length equals 15 residues. Germline assignment: CDR1 LNHDA and CDR2 SQIVND (reference sequence). With 5 bases clipped from V and 0 bases from J, the junction kept 6 bases outside the gene matches. Some clones are missing from TCRdb's copy, which holds only in-frame ones; the method was immunoSEQ multiplex PCR. The sample table includes over 9,500 clones. This TCR came from a woman between 18 and 70 years old with a cervical HPV16 infection that either progressed to CIN3+ or cleared (not recorded which). The specimen sequenced was blood buffy coat. This sequence joins TRBV19 and TRBJ1-1; TRBD1 aligns across 7 bases. CDR3 amino acids: CASSPRDRLNTEAFF. The CDR3 DNA, read in part, is TGTGCCAGTAGTCCTCGGGACAGACTGAACACTGAA.